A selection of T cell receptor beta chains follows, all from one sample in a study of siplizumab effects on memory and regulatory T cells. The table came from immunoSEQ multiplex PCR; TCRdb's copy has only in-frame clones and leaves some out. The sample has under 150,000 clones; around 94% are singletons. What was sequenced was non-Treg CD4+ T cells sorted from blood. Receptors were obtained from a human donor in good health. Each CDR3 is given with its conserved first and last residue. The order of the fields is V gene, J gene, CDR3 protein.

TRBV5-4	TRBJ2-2	CASSLDSPIYTGELFF
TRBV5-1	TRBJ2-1	CASSFVGVGEQFF
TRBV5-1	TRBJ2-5	CASSPSGSAETQYF
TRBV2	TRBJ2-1	CASRYRDSYNEQFF
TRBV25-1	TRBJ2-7	CASSVTATYEQYF
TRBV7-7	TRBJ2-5	CASSYPGTGETQYF
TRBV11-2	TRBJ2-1	CASSLAPRTAQYNEQFF
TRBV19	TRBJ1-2	CASSKFPRDRSGYGYTF
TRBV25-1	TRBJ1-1	CASSERGGRGTEAFF
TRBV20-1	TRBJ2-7	CSVGGVLLQYF
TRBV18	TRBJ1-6	CASSPRDINSPLHF
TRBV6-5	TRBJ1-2	CASSYSTGPPGGYTF
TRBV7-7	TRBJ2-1	CASSLGPSYNEQFF
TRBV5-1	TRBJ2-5	CASSLAAQETQYF
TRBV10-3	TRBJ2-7	CAIRGTSGIYEQYF
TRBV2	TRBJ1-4	CASRFREGGEKLFF
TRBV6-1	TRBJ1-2	CASRRDRGYGYTF
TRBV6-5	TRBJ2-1	CASSYSNARRYEQFF
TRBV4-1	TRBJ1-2	CASSLSQGTNYGYTF
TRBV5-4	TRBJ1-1	CASLQFPKDTEAFF
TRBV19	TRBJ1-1	CASSPRQWQNTEAFF
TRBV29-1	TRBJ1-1	CSVGRGQVTEAFF
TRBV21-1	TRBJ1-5	CASSKFRDREFSGQPQHF
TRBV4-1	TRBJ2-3	CASSQTGTGGSDTQYF
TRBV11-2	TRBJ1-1	CASSNQGGEAFF
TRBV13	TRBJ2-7	CASSLAYEQYF
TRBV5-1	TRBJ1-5	CASSKDSNQPQHF
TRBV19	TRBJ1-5	CASSIEGRGDNQPQHF